These 26 T cell receptor beta chains were all obtained from the same sample, sequenced in a study of tumor-infiltrating lymphocytes in localized non-small cell lung cancer. TCRdb keeps only in-frame clones here, not all; method: immunoSEQ multiplex PCR. The sample includes around 6,700 clones, 60% to 80% of them seen just once. Sequencing was carried out using uninvolved lung tissue not adjacent to the tumor. The receptors originated from a human donor with non-small cell lung cancer.

The rearrangement uses TRBV6-5 and TRBJ2-7; 9 positions match TRBD2. V dropped 6 bases and J dropped 6; count of bases not matched to a gene: 6. This CDR3 has 13 residues. Germline-derived CDR1 and CDR2 are MNHEY and SVGAGI. The CDR3 nucleotides are TGTGCCAGCAGGCAAGCGGGAGGAGGCGAGCAGTACTTC. This translates into CASRQAGGGEQYF.

This rearrangement joins TRBV21-1 to TRBJ2-3; the table's D call, TRBD2, was not checked against the DNA. TRBV21-1 is flagged as a pseudogene. The CDR3 runs to 17 residues. CDR3 in amino acids: CAIQEAGGPMGTDTQYF. Written as DNA, the CDR3 is TGTGCCATACAGGAAGCGGGAGGGCCAATGGGCACAGATACGCAGTATTTT.

The chain joins TRBV7-2 to TRBJ2-3, with 12 bases aligning to TRBD1. In germline, CDR1 is SGHTA, CDR2 FQGNSA. The V segment lost 6 bases and the J segment 5 bases; nucleotides outside the gene matches: 9. There are 16 residues in the CDR3. The CDR3 sequence is CASSKQGQGAGDTQYF. The DNA of the CDR3 is TGTGCCAGCAGTAAACAGGGACAGGGGGCGGGAGATACGCAGTATTTT.

V and J are TRBV12-5 and TRBJ2-1; 9 bases are shared with TRBD2. The J segment lost 9 bases and the V segment lost 9 bases, leaving 9 bases of the junction unmatched. The CDR3 covers 13 residues. Germline CDR1 and CDR2: LGHNT and FRNRAP. CDR3 coding DNA: TGTGCTAGCGCCCCGGGACTAGCTTTTGAGCAGTTCTTC. Its protein product is CASAPGLAFEQFF.

This chain uses TRBV6-5 with TRBJ1-5, with D perhaps TRBD1 (5 bases). The V end lost 4 bases, the J end lost 4 bases, and 11 bases lay between the germline ends. The germline gives CDR1 MNHEY, CDR2 SVGAGI. The CDR3 has 14 amino acids. The CDR3 nucleotides are TGTGCCAGCAGTTTGGACACCGCAAATCAGCCCCAGCATTTT. Translating it yields CASSLDTANQPQHF.

The chain couples TRBV28 to TRBJ1-2, with 7 bases fitting TRBD1. This CDR3 is built from 13 residues. The J segment lost 7 bases and the V segment lost 6 bases, leaving 8 bases of the junction unmatched. Germline V gene data show CDR1 as MDHEN and CDR2 as SYDVKM. The CDR3 spells CASRGQNLGGYTF. CDR3 sequence (DNA): TGTGCCAGCAGGGGACAGAACTTGGGTGGCTACACCTTC.

The rearrangement links TRBV5-1 to TRBJ1-2; 8 bases are a match to TRBD1. This CDR3 region has 14 residues. J gave up 8 bases and V 4 bases, and 10 bases lay outside the gene matches. Germline-derived CDR1 and CDR2 are SGHRS and YFSETQ. The CDR3 protein is CASSPGPTGDGYTF. As DNA, the CDR3 is TGCGCCAGCAGCCCGGGACCGACAGGGGACGGCTACACCTTC. Full variable domain (rest looked up from reference TRBV5-1 and TRBJ1-2): KAGVTQTPRYLIKTRGQQVTLSCSPISGHRSVSWYQQTPGQGLQFLFEYFSETQRNKGNFPGRFSGRQFSNSRSEMNVSTLELGDSALYLCASSPGPTGDGYTFGSGTRLTVV.

This clone was detected only once. The rearrangement joins TRBV28 to TRBJ2-7; D gene unclear. The CDR3 is made up of 11 amino acids. Germline V lookup: CDR1 MDHEN, CDR2 SYDVKM. V gave up 7 bases and J gave up 6 bases, with 10 bases separating them. The CDR3 DNA is TGTGCCAGCACCTCCCCCGGCGAGCAGTACTTC. Encoded protein: CASTSPGEQYF. Full variable domain (rest looked up from reference TRBV28 and TRBJ2-7): DVKVTQSSRYLVKRTGEKVFLECVQDMDHENMFWYRQDPGLGLRLIYFSYDVKMKEKGDIPEGYSVSREKKERFSLILESASTNQTSMYLCASTSPGEQYFGPGTRLTVT.

This chain uses TRBV10-3 with TRBJ2-1; D is possibly TRBD1 (6 bases). Germline V gene data show CDR1 as ENHRY and CDR2 as SYGVKD. The CDR3 runs to 12 residues. Deletions cut 8 bases from V and 5 bases from J, with 10 bases between. Here the CDR3 DNA reads TGTGCCATCGAGGGGGACCACAATGAGCAGTTCTTC. Its translation is CAIEGDHNEQFF.

The chain uses TRBV6-5 and TRBJ2-3, with D possibly matching TRBD2 (5 bases). The CDR3 covers 16 residues. Looked up from germline, CDR1 is MNHEY and CDR2 is SVGAGI. V lost 2 bases and J 0 bases, leaving 12 bases between the germline ends. CDR3 nucleotide sequence: TGTGCCAGCAGTTACGGGCGAGCGGTTAGCACAGATACGCAGTATTTT. It is translated as CASSYGRAVSTDTQYF.

The rearrangement links TRBV2 to TRBJ1-1, with 8 bases matching TRBD1. V trimming: 4 bases; J trimming: 1 base; junction bases outside the gene matches: 5. Per germline, CDR1 SNHLY and CDR2 FYNNEI. The CDR3 runs to 15 residues. CDR3 nucleotides: TGTGCCAGCAGTGGTCTCGGACAGGGGAACACTGAAGCTTTCTTT. Protein: CASSGLGQGNTEAFF.

Only a few counts were recorded for this clone. This chain joins TRBV10-3 and TRBJ1-4; D is uncertain. This CDR3 is built from 14 residues. Between the trimmed V and J ends, which lost 4 bases and 8 bases, there was a span of 14 bases. CDR1 and CDR2 from the germline V gene are ENHRY and SYGVKD. The CDR3 nucleotides are TGTGCCATCAGTGTTACTACCGGCCAGGAAAAACTGTTTTTT. Protein sequence: CAISVTTGQEKLFF.

The chain carries TRBV27 and TRBJ1-1; D remains unclear. Trimming shortened V by 4 bases and J by 2 bases, and 8 bases separated the two germline ends. This CDR3 comprises 13 residues. Germline V CDR1 and CDR2: MNHEY, SMNVEV (reference sequence). The CDR3 DNA is TGTGCCAGCAGTTCTTTTCTTAACACTGAAGCTTTCTTT. Translated: CASSSFLNTEAFF.

CDR3 in amino acids: CASEPSGANVLTF. In DNA, the CDR3 is TGTGCCAGCGAACCTTCTGGGGCCAACGTCCTGACTTTC. The V call is TRBV7-2, the J call TRBJ2-6; unclear D gene. The CDR3 extends over 13 amino acids. The V and J ends lost 8 bases and 1 base respectively, with 6 bases between them. Germline V gene data show CDR1 as SGHTA and CDR2 as FQGNSA.

This clone was counted a single time. This chain uses TRBV4-3 with TRBJ1-3, with D hard to call. The CDR3 extends over 15 amino acids. Germline lookup yields CDR1 LGHNA and CDR2 YSLEER. V lost 0 bases to trimming and J lost 0 bases, with 6 bases between them. The CDR3 coding sequence is TGCGCCAGCAGCCAAGAACCAGTCTCTGGAAACACCATATATTTT. Amino acids: CASSQEPVSGNTIYF.

V is TRBV7-8 and J is TRBJ1-4; D is uncertain. The CDR3 runs 15 residues. V lost 1 base and J lost 3, with 9 bases in between. Germline loops: CDR1 SGHVS, CDR2 FQNEAQ. The CDR3 region is CASSLVTQSNEKLFF. The CDR3 nucleotides read TGTGCCAGCAGCTTAGTCACGCAGTCTAATGAAAAACTGTTTTTT.

V usage is TRBV7-8 and J usage is TRBJ1-5; a possible D gene is TRBD1 (6 bases). With 1 base removed from V and 6 bases from J, the gap between germline ends came to 13 bases. Germline loops: CDR1 SGHVS, CDR2 FQNEAQ. This CDR3 contains 15 residues. This CDR3 reads CASSLELLGGQPQHF. CDR3 sequence (DNA): TGTGCCAGCAGCTTAGAACTCTTAGGGGGTCAGCCCCAGCATTTT.

This chain uses TRBV6-5 with TRBJ2-1; 8 nucleotides align to TRBD2. V shed 5 bases, J shed 9 bases, and the junction held 12 bases outside the gene matches. Germline CDR1 is MNHEY and CDR2 is SVGAGI. The CDR3 contains 15 residues. Here the CDR3 reads CASSTTGTSLGEQFF. The DNA of the CDR3 is TGTGCCAGCAGTACCACCGGGACTAGTTTAGGTGAGCAGTTCTTC.

This clone was picked up one time. J is TRBJ2-7 and V is TRBV18, with a weak D call TRBD1 (5 bases). Germline V gene data show CDR1 as KGHSH and CDR2 as LQKENI. Trimming removed 8 bases from V and 3 bases from J, with 8 bases in between. CDR3 length equals 11 residues. CDR3 coding DNA: TGTGCCAGCAGGGGTTTCTACGAGCAGTACTTC. This gives the protein CASRGFYEQYF.

V is TRBV11-2 and J is TRBJ2-7; D ambiguous. The CDR3 covers 14 residues. Germline V CDR1 and CDR2: SGHAT, FQNNGV. The V end lost 2 bases, the J end lost 2 bases, and 10 bases lay between the germline ends. CDR3 residues: CASSLFPGTYEQYF. The CDR3 nucleotides are TGTGCCAGCAGCTTATTCCCAGGCACCTACGAGCAGTACTTC.

V and J are TRBV6-1 and TRBJ2-7; 7 bases agree with TRBD2. The CDR3 length is 11 residues. The trim removed 10 bases at V and 11 bases at J, leaving 11 bases unmatched. CDR1 and CDR2 (germline): MNHNS, SASEGT. CDR3: CATREGPLKYF. CDR3 in DNA: TGTGCCACCAGGGAGGGCCCCTTGAAGTACTTC.

The chain combines TRBV6-5 with TRBJ2-7; 8 bases match TRBD1. J gave up 6 bases and V 6 bases, and 13 bases lay outside the gene matches. Germline V gene sequence: CDR1 MNHEY, CDR2 SVGAGI. The CDR3 consists of 15 residues. CDR3 DNA: TGTGCCAGCAGCTCCGCCGGGACAGGAGCCGGCGAGCAGTACTTC. Translated, it gives CASSSAGTGAGEQYF.

The V gene is TRBV6-5, the J gene TRBJ1-4; no firm D call. The germline CDR1 and CDR2 sequences are MNHEY and SVGAGI. The CDR3 is made up of 15 amino acids. V gave up 7 bases and J gave up 0 bases, with 12 bases separating them. The CDR3 coding sequence is TGTGCCAGCAAAGAATCCCGGGCAACTAATGAAAAACTGTTTTTT. It translates to CASKESRATNEKLFF.

The chain links TRBV19 to TRBJ1-4; 7 bases are a match to TRBD1. Germline loops: CDR1 LNHDA, CDR2 SQIVND (reference sequence). The CDR3 has 14 amino acids. V lost 10 bases, J lost 5 bases, and 10 bases stayed unmatched. CDR3 sequence (DNA): TGTGCCACCCACAGGGGACGATTAAATGAAAAACTGTTTTTT. This encodes CATHRGRLNEKLFF. Variable domain in full (rest from reference TRBV19 and TRBJ1-4): DGGITQSPKYLFRKEGQNVTLSCEQNLNHDAMYWYRQDPGQGLRLIYYSQIVNDFQKGDIAEGYSVSREKKESFPLTVTSAQKNPTAFYLCATHRGRLNEKLFFGSGTQLSVL.

The chain is built from TRBV10-2 and TRBJ2-5; D remains unclear. V was pared by 10 bases and J by 5 bases, with 17 bases between. The CDR3 is made up of 13 amino acids. Germline lookup yields CDR1 WSHSY and CDR2 SAAADI. In nucleotides, the CDR3 is TGCGCCATTCGCGGCCCAGGCGCGGAGACCCAGTACTTC. Its protein is CAIRGPGAETQYF.

The chain employs TRBV5-6 and TRBJ2-3; D is possibly TRBD1 or TRBD2 (6 bases each). Trimming removed 4 bases from V and 3 bases from J, with 12 bases in between. Germline V lookup: CDR1 SGHDT, CDR2 YYEEEE. The length of the CDR3 is 14 residues. The CDR3 is CASSLGGRTDTQYF. The CDR3, as DNA: TGTGCCAGCAGCCTGGGGGGCCGGACAGATACGCAGTATTTT.